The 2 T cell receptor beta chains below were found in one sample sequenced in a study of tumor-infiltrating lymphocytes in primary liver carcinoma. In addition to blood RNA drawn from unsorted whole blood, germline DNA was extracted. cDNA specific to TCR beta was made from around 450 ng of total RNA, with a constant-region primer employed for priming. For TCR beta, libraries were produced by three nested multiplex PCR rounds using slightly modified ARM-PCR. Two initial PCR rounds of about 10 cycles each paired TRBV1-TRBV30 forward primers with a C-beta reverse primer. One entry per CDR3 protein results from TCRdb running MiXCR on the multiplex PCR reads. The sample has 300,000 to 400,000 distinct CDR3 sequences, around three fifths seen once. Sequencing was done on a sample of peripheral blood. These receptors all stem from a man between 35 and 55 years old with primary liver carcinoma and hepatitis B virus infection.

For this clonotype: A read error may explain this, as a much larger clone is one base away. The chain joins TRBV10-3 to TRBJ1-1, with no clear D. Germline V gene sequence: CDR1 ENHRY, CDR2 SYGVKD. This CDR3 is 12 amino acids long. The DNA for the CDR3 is TGTGCCATCAGTGCTCTGAAGACTGAAGCTTTCTTT. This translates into CAISALKTEAFF.

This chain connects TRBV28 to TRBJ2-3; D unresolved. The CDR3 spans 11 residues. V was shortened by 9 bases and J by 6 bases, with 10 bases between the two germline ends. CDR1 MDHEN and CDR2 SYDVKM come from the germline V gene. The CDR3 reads CASNKVDTQYF. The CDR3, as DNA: TGTGCCAGTAATAAGGTGGATACGCAGTATTTT.